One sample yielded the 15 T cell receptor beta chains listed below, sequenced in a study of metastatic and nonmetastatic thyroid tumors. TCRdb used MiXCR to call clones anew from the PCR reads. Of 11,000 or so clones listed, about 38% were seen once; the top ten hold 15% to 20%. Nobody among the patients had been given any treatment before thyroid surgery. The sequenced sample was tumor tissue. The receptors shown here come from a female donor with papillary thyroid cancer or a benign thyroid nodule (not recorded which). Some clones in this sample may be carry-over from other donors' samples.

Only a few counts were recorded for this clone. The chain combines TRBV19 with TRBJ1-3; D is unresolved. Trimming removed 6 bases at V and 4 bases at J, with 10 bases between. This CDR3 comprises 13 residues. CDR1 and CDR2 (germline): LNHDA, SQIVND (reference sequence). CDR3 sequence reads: CASSPDPGNTIYF. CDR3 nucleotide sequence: TGTGCCAGTAGCCCTGACCCAGGAAACACCATATATTTT.

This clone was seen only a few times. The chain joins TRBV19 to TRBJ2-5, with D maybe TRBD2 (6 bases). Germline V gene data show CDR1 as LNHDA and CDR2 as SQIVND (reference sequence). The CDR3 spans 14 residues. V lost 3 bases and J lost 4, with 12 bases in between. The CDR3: CASSMGGGPETQYF. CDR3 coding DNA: TGTGCCAGTAGTATGGGGGGAGGACCAGAGACCCAGTACTTC.

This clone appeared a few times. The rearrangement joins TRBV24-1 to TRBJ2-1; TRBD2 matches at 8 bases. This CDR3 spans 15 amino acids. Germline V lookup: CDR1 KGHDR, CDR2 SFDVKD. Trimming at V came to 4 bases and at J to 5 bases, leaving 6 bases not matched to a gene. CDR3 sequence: CATSESGGRNNEQFF. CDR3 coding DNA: TGTGCCACCAGTGAGAGCGGGGGCAGAAACAATGAGCAGTTCTTC.

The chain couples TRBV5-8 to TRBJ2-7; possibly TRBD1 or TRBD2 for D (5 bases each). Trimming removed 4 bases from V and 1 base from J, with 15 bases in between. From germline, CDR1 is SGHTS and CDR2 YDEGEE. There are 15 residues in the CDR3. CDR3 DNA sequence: TGTGCCAGCAGCGCCCGAGCGGCAGGGTCCTACGAGCAGTACTTC. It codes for CASSARAAGSYEQYF.

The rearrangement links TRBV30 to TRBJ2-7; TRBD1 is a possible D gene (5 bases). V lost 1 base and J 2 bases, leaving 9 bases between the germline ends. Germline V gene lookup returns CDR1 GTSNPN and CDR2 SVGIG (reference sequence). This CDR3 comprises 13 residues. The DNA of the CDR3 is TGTGCCTGGAGTGGTCCGGACACCTACGAGCAGTACTTC. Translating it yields CAWSGPDTYEQYF.

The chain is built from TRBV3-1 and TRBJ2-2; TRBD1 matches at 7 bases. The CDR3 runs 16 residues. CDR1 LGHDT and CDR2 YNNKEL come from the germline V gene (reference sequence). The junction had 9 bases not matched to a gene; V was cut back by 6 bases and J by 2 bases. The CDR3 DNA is TGTGCCAGCAGGGAACAGGGACAGATAAACACCGGGGAGCTGTTTTTT. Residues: CASREQGQINTGELFF.

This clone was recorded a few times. CDR3 loop: CASSSPSVGPADTQYF. CDR3 DNA sequence: TGCGCCAGCAGCTCCCCTAGCGTGGGGCCGGCAGATACGCAGTATTTT. The chain is built from TRBV5-1 and TRBJ2-3; possible D gene TRBD2, 6 bases. The CDR3 is 16 residues long. With 3 bases removed from V and 4 bases from J, the gap between germline ends came to 18 bases. CDR1 and CDR2 (germline): SGHRS, YFSETQ.

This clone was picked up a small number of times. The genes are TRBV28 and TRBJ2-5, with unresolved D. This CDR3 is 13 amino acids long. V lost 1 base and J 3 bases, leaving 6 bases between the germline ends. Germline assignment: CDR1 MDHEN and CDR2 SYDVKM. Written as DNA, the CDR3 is TGTGCCAGCAGTTTATTTCGAAAAGAGACCCAGTACTTC. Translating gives CASSLFRKETQYF.

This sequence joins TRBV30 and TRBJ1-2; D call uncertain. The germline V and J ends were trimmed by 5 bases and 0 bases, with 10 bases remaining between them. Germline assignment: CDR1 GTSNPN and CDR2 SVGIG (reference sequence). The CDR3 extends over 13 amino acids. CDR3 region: CAWGVTANYGYTF. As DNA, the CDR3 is TGTGCCTGGGGGGTTACAGCTAACTATGGCTACACCTTC. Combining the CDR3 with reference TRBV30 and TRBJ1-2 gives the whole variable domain SQTIHQWPATLVQPVGSPLSLECTVEGTSNPNLYWYRQAAGRGLQLLFYSVGIGQISSEVPQNLSASRPQDRQFILSSKKLLLSDSGFYLCAWGVTANYGYTFGSGTRLTVV.

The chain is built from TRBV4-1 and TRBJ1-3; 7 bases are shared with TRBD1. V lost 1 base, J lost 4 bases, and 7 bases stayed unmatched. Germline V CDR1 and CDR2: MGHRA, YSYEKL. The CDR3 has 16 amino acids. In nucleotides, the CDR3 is TGCGCCAGCAGCCAAGCCGACAGGGTAAACGGAAACACCATATATTTT. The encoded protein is CASSQADRVNGNTIYF.

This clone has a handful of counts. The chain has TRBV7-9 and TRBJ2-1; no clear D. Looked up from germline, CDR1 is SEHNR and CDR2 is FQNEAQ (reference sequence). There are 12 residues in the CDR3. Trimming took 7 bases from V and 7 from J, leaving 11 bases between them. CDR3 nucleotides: TGTGCCAGCATCATTTACCCGAATGAGCAGTTCTTC. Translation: CASIIYPNEQFF.

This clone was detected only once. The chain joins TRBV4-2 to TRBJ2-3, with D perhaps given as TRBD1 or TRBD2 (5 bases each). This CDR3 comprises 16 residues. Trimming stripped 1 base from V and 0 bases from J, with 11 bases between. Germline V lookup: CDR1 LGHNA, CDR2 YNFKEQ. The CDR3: CASSQGVGASTDTQYF. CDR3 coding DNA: TGTGCCAGCAGCCAAGGAGTCGGGGCTAGCACAGATACGCAGTATTTT.

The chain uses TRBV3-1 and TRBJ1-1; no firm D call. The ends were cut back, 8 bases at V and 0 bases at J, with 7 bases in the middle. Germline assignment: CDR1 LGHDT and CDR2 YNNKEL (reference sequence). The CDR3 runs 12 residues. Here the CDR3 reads CASGMMNTEAFF. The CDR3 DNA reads TGTGCCAGCGGGATGATGAACACTGAAGCTTTCTTT.

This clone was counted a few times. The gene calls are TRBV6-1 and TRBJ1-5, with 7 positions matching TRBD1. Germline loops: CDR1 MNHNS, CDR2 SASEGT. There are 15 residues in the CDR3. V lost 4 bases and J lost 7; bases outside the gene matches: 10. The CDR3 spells CASSVGTASGQPQHF. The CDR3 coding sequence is TGTGCCAGCAGTGTTGGGACAGCCTCTGGGCAGCCCCAGCATTTT.

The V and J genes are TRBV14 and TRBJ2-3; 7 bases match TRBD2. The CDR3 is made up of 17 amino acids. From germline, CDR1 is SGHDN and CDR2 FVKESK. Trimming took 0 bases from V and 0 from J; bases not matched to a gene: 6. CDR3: CASSQDPAGSSTDTQYF. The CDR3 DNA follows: TGTGCCAGCAGCCAAGACCCAGCGGGGTCTAGCACAGATACGCAGTATTTT.